Listed here are 9 T cell receptor beta chains from one sample, sequenced in a study of T cells after yellow fever vaccination. TCRdb passed the 5' RACE reads through MiXCR, listing each CDR3 protein once. Here the sample spans 350,000 to 450,000 distinct CDR3 sequences, 6.2% being singletons. The sequencing used PBMCs, collected 5 days after the yellow fever booster vaccination. The receptors were sampled from a man aged 30 to 45 who received the YFV17D yellow fever vaccine.

This clonotype was detected ten times or more. The CDR3 reads CSGSGTVHNEQFF. In DNA, the CDR3 is TGCAGCGGTTCCGGGACCGTCCACAATGAGCAGTTCTTC. The chain couples TRBV29-1 to TRBJ2-1; D might be TRBD1 or TRBD2, each matching 5 bases. The CDR3 totals 13 residues. V was pared by 7 bases and J by 5 bases, with 15 bases between. Germline V gives CDR1 SQVTM, CDR2 ANQGSEA.

V is TRBV30 and J is TRBJ1-1; D unresolved. The CDR3 totals 15 residues. Germline V CDR1 and CDR2: GTSNPN, SVGIG (reference sequence). V dropped 3 bases and J dropped 4 bases, with 18 bases sitting between them. The CDR3 loop is CAWRMTGGESTEAFF. CDR3 coding DNA: TGTGCCTGGAGAATGACCGGAGGTGAAAGCACTGAAGCTTTCTTT. Full variable domain (rest looked up from reference TRBV30 and TRBJ1-1): SQTIHQWPATLVQPVGSPLSLECTVEGTSNPNLYWYRQAAGRGLQLLFYSVGIGQISSEVPQNLSASRPQDRQFILSSKKLLLSDSGFYLCAWRMTGGESTEAFFGQGTRLTVV.

This clonotype was observed many times. V gene TRBV4-3 combines with J gene TRBJ2-1; possibly TRBD1 or TRBD2 for D (5 bases each). CDR3 size: 14 residues. Trimming shortened V by 0 bases and J by 7 bases, and 10 bases separated the two germline ends. Germline V gene lookup returns CDR1 LGHNA and CDR2 YSLEER. CDR3 coding DNA: TGCGCCAGCAGCCAAGAGGGGACCTGGAATGAGCAGTTCTTC. As protein: CASSQEGTWNEQFF.

This chain joins TRBV12-3 or TRBV12-4 and TRBJ2-7; TRBD2 matches 9 bases. CDR3 length: 14 amino acids. Unmatched junction bases numbered 10, after V lost 6 bases and J lost 7 bases. The DNA for the CDR3 is TGTGCCAGCAGACTTAGCGGGAGTCACGGTGAGCAGTACTTC. It translates to CASRLSGSHGEQYF.

The V call is TRBV6-1, the J call TRBJ2-6; D unclear. The CDR3 totals 14 residues. Germline V gene lookup returns CDR1 MNHNS and CDR2 SASEGT. V lost 10 bases and J lost 1, with 11 bases in between. Written as DNA, the CDR3 is TGTGCCACCCTACTCCGATCTGGGGCCAACGTCCTGACTTTC. This encodes CATLLRSGANVLTF.

This clonotype was seen at least ten times. This rearrangement joins TRBV5-1 to TRBJ2-7; no firm D call. V was trimmed by 0 bases and J by 2 bases, leaving 9 bases between them. CDR1 SGHRS and CDR2 YFSETQ come from the germline V gene. The CDR3 has 14 amino acids. This CDR3 is CASSLDGPTYEQYF. In DNA, the CDR3 is TGCGCCAGCAGCTTGGATGGCCCAACCTACGAGCAGTACTTC.

This clonotype was detected many times. V is TRBV20-1 and J is TRBJ2-1, with D perhaps being TRBD1 or TRBD2 (5 bases each). CDR1 is DFQATT, CDR2 SNEGSKA, per germline (reference sequence). The V end was cut by 0 bases, the J end by 8 bases, with 17 bases between. This CDR3 has 15 amino acids. This CDR3 is CSARDQGLAMHEQFF. The CDR3 DNA sequence: TGCAGTGCTAGAGATCAGGGCCTAGCTATGCATGAGCAGTTCTTC.

The CDR3 bases are TGTGCCAGCAGCCACGCCGGCTCCTACGAGCAGTACTTC. Translating it yields CASSHAGSYEQYF. The V gene is TRBV7-9, the J gene TRBJ2-7; D remains unclear. Germline lookup yields CDR1 SEHNR and CDR2 FQNEAQ (reference sequence). The CDR3 covers 13 residues. V lost 5 bases and J lost 0, with 8 bases in between.

The chain combines TRBV7-2 with TRBJ2-3; 7 bases are a match to TRBD1. The length of the CDR3 is 16 residues. The germline gives CDR1 SGHTA, CDR2 FQGNSA. After removal of 5 bases from V and 4 bases from J, the junction contained 12 bases not matched to a gene. CDR3 residues: CASSDPTGRDPDTQYF. In DNA form, the CDR3 reads TGTGCCAGCAGCGACCCGACAGGGAGAGATCCAGATACGCAGTATTTT.